This T cell receptor beta chain was recovered during a study of long-term antiretroviral therapy in people with HIV. Runs used v3.0 of the immunoSEQ assay and were done at survey level. Measured with immunoSEQ multiplex PCR; TCRdb has only the in-frame clones, and not every one. The top ten clones hold more than 5.5% of a sample with roughly 19,000 clones, almost 95% of them seen once. The CDR3 totals 11 residues. Germline V CDR1 and CDR2: SGHRS, YFSETQ. With 2 bases removed from V and 8 bases from J, the gap between germline ends came to 7 bases. Here the sequenced sample was unsorted PBMCs, taken 4.4 years after starting antiretroviral therapy. J is TRBJ1-1 and V is TRBV5-1; no clear D gene. The clonotype comes from a woman in her fifties or sixties with HIV. CDR3 loop: CASSFREEAFF. The CDR3 DNA sequence: TGCGCCAGCAGCTTCCGAGAGGAAGCTTTCTTT.